This T cell receptor (beta chain) came from a study of blood T cells in healthy people across ages. Study observations and caveats: Across samples, TCR beta diversity tracked strongly with naive T cell percentage. Lack of knowledge of donor CMV status possibly confounded expanded clonotype changes.

The length of the CDR3 is 14 residues. CDR1 is MDHEN and CDR2 is SYDVKM in the germline V gene. V lost 10 bases and J lost 6, with 18 bases in between. In regard to this clonotype: As yet, its antigen is unknown.

The use of a sample-barcoded 5' primer and a J-beta primer mix characterized a second PCR of about 6 to 12 cycles. Samples each returned at least 3 million CDR3-containing paired-end reads. MiXCR, applied by TCRdb to the 5' RACE reads, yields one record per CDR3 protein. The sample lists 700,000 to 800,000 distinct CDR3 sequences, approximately 39% occurring once. The rearrangement uses TRBV28 and TRBJ2-2; D gene uncertain. This clonotype was obtained from an older woman in good health. The sequencing input was blood. The CDR3 sequence: CATCAWVGAGELFF. The CDR3 coding sequence is TGTGCCACCTGTGCGTGGGTTGGCGCCGGGGAGCTGTTTTTT.